This T cell receptor (beta chain) was found in a study of OX40 agonist ivuxolimab in advanced cancers. Across the whole study: Checkpoint inhibitors had been given previously to approximately 41% of patients. One patient with hepatocellular carcinoma and two with cutaneous melanoma, three in all, had partial responses.

Sequencing used immunoSEQ multiplex PCR; TCRdb keeps in-frame clones, though not all of them. The repertoire holds approximately 96,000 clones, with roughly 87% as singletons. This receptor was obtained from an adult with an advanced solid tumor such as melanoma, head and neck, liver or kidney cancer. The material sequenced was CD4+ or CD8+ T cells sorted from blood, taken in a trial of the OX40 agonist ivuxolimab.

CDR3 amino acids: CATSRGTSLGEQYF. In DNA, the CDR3 is TGTGCCACCTCAAGGGGGACCTCGCTAGGCGAGCAGTACTTC. The rearrangement joins TRBV19 to TRBJ2-7, with a weak D call TRBD1 (6 bases). The CDR3 length is 14 residues. Germline CDR1 and CDR2: LNHDA and SQIVND (reference sequence). V was pared by 10 bases and J by 6 bases, with 22 bases between.